These T cell receptor beta chains were read from a single sample in a study of cytomegalovirus exposure and HLA in healthy donors. Libraries were prepared by immunoSEQ multiplex PCR; TCRdb keeps only in-frame clonotypes and omits some of them. Here the sample spans 90,000 to 120,000 clones, roughly 71% being singletons. The sequenced material came from PBMCs. These receptors originate from a middle-aged man in good health and CMV-seropositive. The CDR3 runs from the conserved cysteine through the conserved F or W. The order of the fields is clone size, J gene, V gene, D gene, CDR3 DNA, CDR3 protein. The D gene is left open where the match is weak. For some rows the clone size is stated as once, few or many, or as a class when expanded; others skip it.

size: once; J: TRBJ1-3; V: TRBV6-1; D: .; DNA: TGTGCCAGCAGTGAAGGGAGGGCTACGGCTGGAAACACCATATATTTT; CDR3: CASSEGRATAGNTIYF
size: few; J: TRBJ2-7; V: TRBV19; D: TRBD1; DNA: TGTGCCAGTAGTTGGGGACAGGGGGCGTTGGAGCAGTACTTC; CDR3: CASSWGQGALEQYF
size: .; J: TRBJ2-1; V: TRBV10-3; D: TRBD2; DNA: TGTGCCATCAGTGAGTTTAGCGGGAATGAGCAGTTCTTC; CDR3: CAISEFSGNEQFF
size: .; J: TRBJ1-1; V: TRBV12-1; D: .; DNA: TGTGCCAGCAGCCGACCGCCTCTCGGGGGGGCTTCGTACTTT; CDR3: CASSRPPLGGASYF
size: .; J: TRBJ2-5; V: TRBV7-3; D: TRBD1; DNA: TGTGCCAGCAGCTTAAAAGGGACAGGAGGCCAAGAGACCCAGTACTTC; CDR3: CASSLKGTGGQETQYF
size: .; J: TRBJ2-3; V: TRBV2; D: .; DNA: TGTGCCAGCAGCAACCGTCCGGGAGTGAGCACAGATACGCAGTATTTT; CDR3: CASSNRPGVSTDTQYF
size: once; J: TRBJ2-7; V: TRBV7-9; D: .; DNA: TGTGCCAGCAGCTTAGGTGGACAGCAGAACTACGAGCAGTACTTC; CDR3: CASSLGGQQNYEQYF
size: .; J: TRBJ1-2; V: TRBV14; D: .; DNA: TGTGCCAGCAGCCCTACTCTAGGCTATGGCTACACCTTC; CDR3: CASSPTLGYGYTF
size: .; J: TRBJ1-5; V: TRBV6-5; D: .; DNA: TGTGCCAGCAGTTACGCGGGGGGTAGCAATCAGCCCCAGCATTTT; CDR3: CASSYAGGSNQPQHF
size: .; J: TRBJ1-2; V: TRBV14; D: .; DNA: TGTGCCAGCAGCCCAATGACAGGAAGCTTCTATGGCTACACCTTC; CDR3: CASSPMTGSFYGYTF
size: few; J: TRBJ1-3; V: TRBV10-1; D: TRBD1; DNA: TGCGCCAGCAGTGACGGACAGGGCGAAAACACCATATATTTT; CDR3: CASSDGQGENTIYF
size: .; J: TRBJ2-1; V: TRBV7-9; D: .; DNA: TGTGCCAGCAGCTTAGTCGATGAGCAGTTCTTC; CDR3: CASSLVDEQFF
size: .; J: TRBJ2-7; V: TRBV20-1; D: .; DNA: TGCAGTGCTAGAGATGCGCACGAGCAGTACTTC; CDR3: CSARDAHEQYF
size: few; J: TRBJ1-1; V: TRBV4-1; D: .; DNA: TGCGCCAGCAGCCAAGATGTGTACCGGGGTGAAGCTTTCTTT; CDR3: CASSQDVYRGEAFF
size: .; J: TRBJ1-5; V: TRBV21-1; D: .; DNA: TGTGCCAGCAGCAAAGATAGGAGGACGGCTAGCAATCAGCCCCAGCATTTT; CDR3: CASSKDRRTASNQPQHF
size: .; J: TRBJ1-1; V: TRBV27; D: TRBD1; DNA: TGTGCCAGCAGTCTCGGGACAGGGTCGAGCTCTGAAGCTTTCTTT; CDR3: CASSLGTGSSSEAFF
size: .; J: TRBJ2-1; V: TRBV5-1; D: .; DNA: TGCGCCAGCAGCTTGGCCAGTTATGAGCAGTTCTTC; CDR3: CASSLASYEQFF
size: .; J: TRBJ2-1; V: TRBV25-1; D: .; DNA: TGTGCCAGCAGAACTTTCGATGAGCAGTTCTTC; CDR3: CASRTFDEQFF
size: .; J: TRBJ1-1; V: TRBV2; D: .; DNA: TGTGCCAGCAGTGTAGACTCAGGGCGGACTGAAGCTTTCTTT; CDR3: CASSVDSGRTEAFF
size: .; J: TRBJ2-7; V: TRBV6-6; D: TRBD2; DNA: TGTGCCAGCAGTTGGGAGGGACTCAAGGGCTACGAGCAGTACTTC; CDR3: CASSWEGLKGYEQYF
size: .; J: TRBJ1-1; V: TRBV18; D: TRBD1; DNA: TGTGCCAGCTCGGTAACCGGGACAGAGAACACTGAAGCTTTCTTT; CDR3: CASSVTGTENTEAFF
size: .; J: TRBJ1-1; V: TRBV5-1; D: .; DNA: TGCGCCAGCACTTCAGTCAACACTGAAGCTTTCTTT; CDR3: CASTSVNTEAFF
size: .; J: TRBJ1-1; V: TRBV6-5; D: TRBD1; DNA: TGTGCCAGCAGTTACTTGACAGGGGAGGACACTGAAGCTTTCTTT; CDR3: CASSYLTGEDTEAFF
size: .; J: TRBJ2-2; V: TRBV6-5; D: TRBD1; DNA: TGTGCCAGCAGTACGGGACAGGGGGCATCCGGGGAGCTGTTTTTT; CDR3: CASSTGQGASGELFF
size: .; J: TRBJ1-1; V: TRBV6-5; D: .; DNA: TGTGCCAGCAGTTACTCGTACGGGGGGAACACTGAAGCTTTCTTT; CDR3: CASSYSYGGNTEAFF
size: .; J: TRBJ2-7; V: TRBV21-1; D: .; DNA: TGTGCCAGCAGCCTACGAATAGGGCCTAGCGGGACGATCTCCTACGAGCAGTACTTC; CDR3: CASSLRIGPSGTISYEQYF
size: few; J: TRBJ1-1; V: TRBV5-6; D: .; DNA: TGTGCCAGCAGCTTGGTAGGGACTTCAGAAGCTTTCTTT; CDR3: CASSLVGTSEAFF
size: .; J: TRBJ2-5; V: TRBV7-7; D: .; DNA: TGTGCTAGCAGCTTTCAGGTACAAGAGACCCAGTACTTC; CDR3: CASSFQVQETQYF
size: .; J: TRBJ2-7; V: TRBV7-9; D: TRBD2; DNA: TGTGCCAGTAGTAGCGGGAGGGCTTACGAGCAGTACTTC; CDR3: CASSSGRAYEQYF